This TCR beta chain was documented in a study of T cell repertoires in cytomegalovirus infection. Study in general: Public TCR beta signatures indicated both CMV infection and matching HLA type. Study-wide findings and caveats: There were HLA-C-restricted CMV-specific TCR beta clonotypes dominating the ex vivo response. There were carriers of CMV plus the relevant HLA, and cumulative public TCR beta family frequency identified them.

From germline, CDR1 is SQVTM and CDR2 ANQGSEA. Trimming pared 7 bases from V and 2 bases from J, leaving 17 bases between. This CDR3 spans 14 amino acids. This clonotype was detected many times. What it recognizes is unknown. TCRdb re-derived calls from the reads in MiXCR, one entry per CDR3 protein. The sample holds about 260,000 distinct CDR3 sequences, about 13% seen once. J is TRBJ2-5 and V is TRBV29-1; D may match TRBD1 or TRBD2 (5 bases each). Input material: PBMCs. The source of this sequence is a human donor in good health (CMV status not recorded). Some clones in this sample may be carry-over from other donors' samples. In nucleotides, the CDR3 is TGCAGCGCAGATTCCGGGACGAGGCAAGAGACCCAGTACTTC. It is translated as CSADSGTRQETQYF.